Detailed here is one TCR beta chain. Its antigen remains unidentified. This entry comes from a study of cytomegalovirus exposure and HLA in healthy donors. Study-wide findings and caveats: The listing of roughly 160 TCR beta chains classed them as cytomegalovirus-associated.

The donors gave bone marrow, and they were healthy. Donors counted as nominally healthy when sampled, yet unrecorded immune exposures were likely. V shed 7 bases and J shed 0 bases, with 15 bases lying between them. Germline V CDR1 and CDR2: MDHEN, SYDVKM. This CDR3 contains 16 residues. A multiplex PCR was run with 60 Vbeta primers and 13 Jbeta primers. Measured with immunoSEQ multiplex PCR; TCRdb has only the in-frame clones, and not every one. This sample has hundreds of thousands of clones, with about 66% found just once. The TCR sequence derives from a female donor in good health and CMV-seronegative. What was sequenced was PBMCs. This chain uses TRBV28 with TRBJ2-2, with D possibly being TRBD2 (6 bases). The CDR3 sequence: CASTLRVAANTGELFF. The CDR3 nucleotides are TGTGCCAGCACCCTACGAGTAGCGGCGAACACCGGGGAGCTGTTTTTT.